These 21 T cell receptor beta chains were all obtained from the same sample, sequenced in a study of blood T cell repertoires in COVID-19. TCRdb's table, derived via immunoSEQ multiplex PCR, lists solely in-frame clones and lacks some. The sample contains 110,000 to 150,000 clones, about 82% of which appear only once. Sample: peripheral blood. All receptors derive from a man aged 50 to 60 with acute or convalescent COVID-19.

V and J are TRBV6-5 and TRBJ2-3; a possible D gene is TRBD2 (5 bases). This CDR3 is 14 amino acids long. Germline V gene data show CDR1 as MNHEY and CDR2 as SVGAGI. Trimming removed 2 bases at V and 6 bases at J, with 12 bases between. The CDR3 protein is CASSYRAGEDTQYF. The CDR3, as DNA: TGTGCCAGCAGTTACAGGGCGGGCGAGGATACGCAGTATTTT.

The chain couples TRBV6-2 or TRBV6-3 to TRBJ2-3; 8 nucleotides match TRBD2. The germline V gene encodes CDR1 MNHEY and CDR2 SVGEGT. Trimming took 9 bases from V and 1 from J; bases not matched to a gene: 6. This CDR3 spans 14 amino acids. CDR3 sequence (DNA): TGTGCCAGTAGCGGGGCGCCCGGCACAGATACGCAGTATTTT. It specifies CASSGAPGTDTQYF.

This sequence joins TRBV29-1 and TRBJ2-5; the D gene is possibly TRBD2 (5 bases). The CDR3 is 14 residues long. The germline gives CDR1 SQVTM, CDR2 ANQGSEA. V lost 3 bases and J lost 1, with 12 bases in between. In DNA form, the CDR3 reads TGCAGCGTTGAGTGGCGGGCTGGCCAAGAGACCCAGTACTTC. Translation gives CSVEWRAGQETQYF.

The chain recombines TRBV27 with TRBJ2-3; 7 bases are shared with TRBD1. The length of the CDR3 is 16 residues. Germline trimming cut 0 bases from V and 0 bases from J; bases unmatched to any gene: 3. The V gene's germline CDR1 is MNHEY and CDR2 SMNVEV (reference sequence). The CDR3: CASSLSTGISTDTQYF. In DNA, the CDR3 is TGTGCCAGCAGTTTATCGACAGGGATCAGCACAGATACGCAGTATTTT.

The genes are TRBV12-3 or TRBV12-4 and TRBJ2-5; D perhaps matches TRBD1 (5 bases). This CDR3 comprises 13 residues. V was clipped by 4 bases and J by 2 bases, with 8 bases between them. The CDR3: CASSWNRQETQYF. The CDR3 DNA follows: TGTGCCAGCAGTTGGAACAGGCAAGAGACCCAGTACTTC.

This clone was recorded once. The chain combines TRBV5-1 with TRBJ2-5; TRBD1 agrees at 7 bases. The CDR3 totals 14 residues. CDR1 is SGHRS, CDR2 YFSETQ, per germline. After removal of 3 bases from V and 1 base from J, the junction contained 3 bases not matched to a gene. CDR3 amino acids: CASSSGQRQETQYF. For the CDR3, the DNA is TGCGCCAGCAGCTCGGGACAGCGCCAAGAGACCCAGTACTTC.

The rearrangement uses TRBV6-4 and TRBJ2-1; D might be TRBD2 (6 bases). Between the trimmed V and J ends, which lost 8 bases and 7 bases, there was a span of 15 bases. The CDR3 extends over 13 amino acids. In germline, CDR1 is MRHNA, CDR2 SNTAGT. The CDR3 is CASSLEGRNEQFF. CDR3 coding DNA: TGTGCCAGCTCGCTGGAGGGGAGGAATGAGCAGTTCTTC.

The genes are TRBV4-1 and TRBJ2-1; D not resolved. Trimming cost V 4 bases and J 9 bases, with 13 bases left between them. The CDR3 has 13 amino acids. In germline, CDR1 is MGHRA, CDR2 YSYEKL. The CDR3 spells CASSLLGSGEQFF. The CDR3 DNA is TGCGCCAGCAGCCTTCTCGGCTCGGGTGAGCAGTTCTTC.

The chain is built from TRBV10-3 and TRBJ2-1, with 10 bases identical to TRBD1. The V and J ends lost 7 bases and 0 bases, in that order; junction bases with no gene match: 9. In germline, CDR1 is ENHRY, CDR2 SYGVKD. The CDR3 contains 17 residues. The CDR3 DNA follows: TGTGCCATCACCGGGACAGGGGTTGGCGGCTCCTACAATGAGCAGTTCTTC. It codes for CAITGTGVGGSYNEQFF.

CDR3 sequence reads: CASSLGTVGNTIYF. In DNA form, the CDR3 reads TGTGCCAGCAGCTTAGGGACAGTCGGAAACACCATATATTTT. The rearrangement links TRBV7-9 to TRBJ1-3; D perhaps matches TRBD1 (6 bases). The CDR3 runs 14 residues. V lost 1 base and J 4 bases, leaving 8 bases between the germline ends. Per the germline V gene, CDR1 is SEHNR and CDR2 is FQNEAQ (reference sequence).

The chain uses TRBV5-6 and TRBJ2-3; D perhaps matches TRBD1 (7 bases). The CDR3 length is 15 residues. Germline loops: CDR1 SGHDT, CDR2 YYEEEE. The V end lost 1 base, the J end lost 6 bases, and 15 bases lay between the germline ends. CDR3 DNA: TGTGCCAGCAGCTTGTATGGGTCAGGGGGGGATACGCAGTATTTT. Its protein product is CASSLYGSGGDTQYF.

Here the CDR3 reads CASSGTAKNIQYF. The CDR3 DNA sequence: TGTGCCAGCTCAGGGACAGCTAAAAACATTCAGTACTTC. The rearrangement links TRBV12-3 or TRBV12-4 to TRBJ2-4; 7 nucleotides agree with TRBD1. V lost 8 bases, J lost 4 bases, and 5 bases stayed unmatched. The CDR3 runs to 13 residues.

This chain links TRBV9 with TRBJ2-1, with TRBD2 as a possible D gene (6 bases). The V end lost 0 bases, the J end lost 7 bases, and 11 bases lay between the germline ends. This CDR3 comprises 14 residues. The germline V gene has CDR1 SGDLS and CDR2 YYNGEE. The CDR3, as DNA: TGTGCCAGCAGCGTAGGTGCGGGGTTGAATGAGCAGTTCTTC. It encodes CASSVGAGLNEQFF.

The DNA of the CDR3 is TGTGCCAGCACCGGGACAGGGGGCAGTTTGGAGACCCAGTACTTC. Amino acid sequence: CASTGTGGSLETQYF. This chain joins TRBV7-2 and TRBJ2-5, with TRBD1 identical over 12 bases. The CDR3 loop spans 15 amino acids. Germline V gives CDR1 SGHTA, CDR2 FQGNSA. V gave up 7 bases and J gave up 5 bases; unmatched junction bases: 8. The full variable domain, its missing parts supplied by reference TRBV7-2 and TRBJ2-5, is GAGVSQSPSNKVTEKGKDVELRCDPISGHTALYWYRQSLGQGLEFLIYFQGNSAPDKSGLPSDRFSAERTGGSVSTLTIQRTQQEDSAVYLCASTGTGGSLETQYFGPGTRLLVL.

The rearrangement links TRBV5-1 to TRBJ1-2; no clear D gene. The CDR3 has 15 residues. Germline-derived CDR1 and CDR2 are SGHRS and YFSETQ. V lost 4 bases and J lost 8, with 21 bases in between. The CDR3 region is CASSRDRQTGGGYTF. CDR3 bases: TGCGCCAGCAGCCGTGACCGGCAAACGGGAGGGGGCTACACCTTC.

This clone was detected once. The rearrangement joins TRBV9 to TRBJ2-1; 12 bases are a match to TRBD2. From germline, CDR1 is SGDLS and CDR2 YYNGEE. V was pared by 4 bases and J by 3 bases, with 8 bases of the junction left unmatched. The CDR3 is 17 residues long. The CDR3 reads CASSSRGLAGHYNEQFF. The CDR3 DNA follows: TGTGCCAGCAGCTCAAGGGGACTAGCGGGCCACTACAATGAGCAGTTCTTC. Full variable domain (outside the CDR3, taken from reference TRBV9 and TRBJ2-1): DSGVTQTPKHLITATGQRVTLRCSPRSGDLSVYWYQQSLDQGLQFLIQYYNGEERAKGNILERFSAQQFPDLHSELNLSSLELGDSALYFCASSSRGLAGHYNEQFFGPGTRLTVL.

This clone came up a few times. This sequence joins TRBV2 and TRBJ1-5; the match to TRBD1 covers 11 bases. The germline V gene has CDR1 SNHLY and CDR2 FYNNEI. CDR3 length: 15 amino acids. The V gene end was trimmed by 6 bases and the J gene end by 5 bases; junction bases not matched to a gene: 6. The CDR3 sequence is CASRPDRGRYQPQHF. The CDR3 bases are TGTGCCAGCAGGCCGGACAGGGGGCGTTATCAGCCCCAGCATTTT. The entire variable domain, with the rest obtained from reference TRBV2 and TRBJ1-5, is as follows: EPEVTQTPSHQVTQMGQEVILRCVPISNHLYFYWYRQILGQKVEFLVSFYNNEISEKSEIFDDQFSVERPDGSNFTLKIRSTKLEDSAMYFCASRPDRGRYQPQHFGDGTRLSIL.

The chain has TRBV28 and TRBJ2-1, with 9 bases lining up with TRBD2. Germline-derived CDR1 and CDR2 are MDHEN and SYDVKM. Trimming removed 5 bases from V and 4 bases from J; junction bases left unmatched: 6. CDR3 length: 15 amino acids. CDR3 coding DNA: TGTGCCAGCAGTGAACGACTAGCGGAGTACAATGAGCAGTTCTTC. Translating gives CASSERLAEYNEQFF.

CDR3 DNA sequence: TGTGCCAGCAGCCAGCGGGACAGGGGATGGACTGAAGCTTTCTTT. As protein: CASSQRDRGWTEAFF. The chain uses TRBV14 and TRBJ1-1; 10 bases align to TRBD1. The length of the CDR3 is 15 residues. The trim removed 3 bases at V and 5 bases at J, leaving 6 bases unmatched. CDR1 and CDR2 from the germline V gene are SGHDN and FVKESK.

The V and J genes are TRBV27 and TRBJ2-3; D uncertain. The CDR3 runs 15 residues. Looked up from germline, CDR1 is MNHEY and CDR2 is SMNVEV (reference sequence). V gave up 2 bases and J gave up 3 bases, with 12 bases separating them. CDR3: CASSLRRGATDTQYF. CDR3 coding DNA: TGTGCCAGCAGTTTAAGGCGCGGAGCAACAGATACGCAGTATTTT.

The chain links TRBV7-9 to TRBJ1-1; D is ambiguous. From germline, CDR1 is SEHNR and CDR2 FQNEAQ (reference sequence). There are 13 residues in the CDR3. The ends were cut back, 6 bases at V and 0 bases at J, with 8 bases in the middle. The CDR3 DNA follows: TGTGCCAGCAGTTTCGGTATGAACACTGAAGCTTTCTTT. Translating gives CASSFGMNTEAFF.